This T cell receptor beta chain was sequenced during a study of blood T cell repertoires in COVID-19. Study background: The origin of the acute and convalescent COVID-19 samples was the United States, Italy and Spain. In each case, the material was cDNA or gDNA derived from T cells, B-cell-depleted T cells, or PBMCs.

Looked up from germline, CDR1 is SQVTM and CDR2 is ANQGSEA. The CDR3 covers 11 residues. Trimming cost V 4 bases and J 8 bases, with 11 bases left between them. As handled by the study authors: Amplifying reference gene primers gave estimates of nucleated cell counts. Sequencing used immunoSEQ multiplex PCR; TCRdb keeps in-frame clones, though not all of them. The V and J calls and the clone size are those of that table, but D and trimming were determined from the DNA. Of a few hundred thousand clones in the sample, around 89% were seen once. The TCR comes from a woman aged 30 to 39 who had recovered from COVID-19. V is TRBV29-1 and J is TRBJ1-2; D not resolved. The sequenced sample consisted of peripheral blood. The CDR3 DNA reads TGCAGCGTTGCGGAGGGTTGGGGCTACACCTTC. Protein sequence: CSVAEGWGYTF.